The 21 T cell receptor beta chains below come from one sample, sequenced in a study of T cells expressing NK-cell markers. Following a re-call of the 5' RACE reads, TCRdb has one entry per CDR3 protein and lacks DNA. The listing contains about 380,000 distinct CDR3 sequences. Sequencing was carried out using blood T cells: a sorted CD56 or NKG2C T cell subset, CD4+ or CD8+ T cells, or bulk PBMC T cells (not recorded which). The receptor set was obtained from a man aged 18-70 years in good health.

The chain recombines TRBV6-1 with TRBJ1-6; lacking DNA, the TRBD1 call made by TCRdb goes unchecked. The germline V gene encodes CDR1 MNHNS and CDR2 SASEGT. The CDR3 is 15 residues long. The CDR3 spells CASSPIQGPNSPLHF.

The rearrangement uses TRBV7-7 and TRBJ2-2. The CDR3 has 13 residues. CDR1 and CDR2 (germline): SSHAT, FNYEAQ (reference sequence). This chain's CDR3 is CASSHFGTGELFF.

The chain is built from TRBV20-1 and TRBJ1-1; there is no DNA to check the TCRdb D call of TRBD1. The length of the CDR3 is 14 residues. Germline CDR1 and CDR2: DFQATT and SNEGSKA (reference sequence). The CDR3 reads CSARRVGTAEVAFF.

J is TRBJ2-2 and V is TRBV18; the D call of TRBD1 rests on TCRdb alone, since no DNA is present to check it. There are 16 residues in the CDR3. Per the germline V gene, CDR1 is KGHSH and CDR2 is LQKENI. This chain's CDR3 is CASSPGTAANTGELFF.

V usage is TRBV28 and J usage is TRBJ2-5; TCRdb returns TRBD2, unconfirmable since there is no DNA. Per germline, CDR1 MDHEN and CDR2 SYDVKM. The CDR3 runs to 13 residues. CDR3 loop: CASRGWVGETQYF.

CDR3 amino acids: CASSGAAELGAVYGYTF. This chain uses TRBV28 with TRBJ1-2. The V gene's germline CDR1 is MDHEN and CDR2 SYDVKM. The CDR3 runs to 17 residues.

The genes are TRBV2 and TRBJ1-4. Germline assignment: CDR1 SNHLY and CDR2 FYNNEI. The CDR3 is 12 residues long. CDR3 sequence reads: CASRPNGGKLFF.

The CDR3 sequence is CASSPPGAGANVLTF. The chain combines TRBV5-1 with TRBJ2-6. The CDR3 extends over 15 amino acids. Germline CDR1 and CDR2: SGHRS and YFSETQ.

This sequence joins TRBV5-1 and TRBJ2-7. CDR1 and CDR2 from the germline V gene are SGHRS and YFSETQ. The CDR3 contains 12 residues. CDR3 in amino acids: CASSLDRAEQYF.

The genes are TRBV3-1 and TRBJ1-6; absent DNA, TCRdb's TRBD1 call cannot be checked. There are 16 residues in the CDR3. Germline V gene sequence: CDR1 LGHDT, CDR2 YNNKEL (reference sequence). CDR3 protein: CASSRQPTGWNSPLHF.

The CDR3 here is CASSLGGGGEIADTQYF. The V gene is TRBV7-8, the J gene TRBJ2-3; checking the TCRdb D call of TRBD1 is not possible without DNA. CDR1 and CDR2 from the germline V gene are SGHVS and FQNEAQ. The CDR3 runs to 17 residues.

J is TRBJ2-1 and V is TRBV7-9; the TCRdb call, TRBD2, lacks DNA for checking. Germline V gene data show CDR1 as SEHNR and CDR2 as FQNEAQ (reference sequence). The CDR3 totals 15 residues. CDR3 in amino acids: CASTLDGGAYNEQFF.

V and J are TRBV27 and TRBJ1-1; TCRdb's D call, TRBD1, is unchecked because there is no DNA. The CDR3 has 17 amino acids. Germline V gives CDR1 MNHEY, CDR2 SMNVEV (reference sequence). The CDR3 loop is CASSPGQGSGTFTEAFF.

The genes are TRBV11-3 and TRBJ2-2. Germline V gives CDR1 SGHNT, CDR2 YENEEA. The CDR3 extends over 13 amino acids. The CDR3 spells CASSLDPDGELFF.

The CDR3 here is CASRLSRHEQFF. The rearrangement uses TRBV6-5 and TRBJ2-1. Germline V gene data show CDR1 as MNHEY and CDR2 as SVGAGI. The CDR3 contains 12 residues.

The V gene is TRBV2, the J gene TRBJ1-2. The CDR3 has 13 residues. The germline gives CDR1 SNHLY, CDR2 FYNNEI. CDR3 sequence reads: CASSEEGPYGYTF.

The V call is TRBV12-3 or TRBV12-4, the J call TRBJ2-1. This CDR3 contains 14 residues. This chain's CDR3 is CASSPSGKFGEQFF.

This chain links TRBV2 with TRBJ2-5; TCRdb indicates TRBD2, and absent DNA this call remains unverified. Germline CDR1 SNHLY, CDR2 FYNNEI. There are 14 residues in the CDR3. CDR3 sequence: CASSSNWGVETQYF.

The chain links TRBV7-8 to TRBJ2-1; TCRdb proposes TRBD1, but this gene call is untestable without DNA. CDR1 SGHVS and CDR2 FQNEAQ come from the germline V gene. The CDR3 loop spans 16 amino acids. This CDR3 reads CASSLVRAGFNNEQFF.

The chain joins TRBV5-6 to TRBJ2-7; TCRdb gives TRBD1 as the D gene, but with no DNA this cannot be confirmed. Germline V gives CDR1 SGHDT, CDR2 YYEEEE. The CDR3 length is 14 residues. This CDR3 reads CASDLRADSYEQYF.

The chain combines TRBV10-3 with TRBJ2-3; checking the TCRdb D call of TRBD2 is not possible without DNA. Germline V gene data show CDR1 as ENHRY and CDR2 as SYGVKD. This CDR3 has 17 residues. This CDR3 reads CAIRNDPSGGAPDTQYF.